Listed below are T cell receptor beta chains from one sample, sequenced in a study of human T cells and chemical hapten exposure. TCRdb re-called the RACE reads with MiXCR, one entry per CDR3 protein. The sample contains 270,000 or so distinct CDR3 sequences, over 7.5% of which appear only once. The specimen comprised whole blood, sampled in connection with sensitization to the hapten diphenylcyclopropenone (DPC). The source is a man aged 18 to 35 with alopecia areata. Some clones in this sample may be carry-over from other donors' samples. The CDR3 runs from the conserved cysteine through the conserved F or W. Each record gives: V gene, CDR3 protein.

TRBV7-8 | CASTWLAIQETQYF
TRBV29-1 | CSVVRGLTDTQYF
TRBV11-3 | CASSPGTGLTDTQYF
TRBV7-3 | CASSGGQGLGTQYF
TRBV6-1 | CASSSPPGGVGAFF
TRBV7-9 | CASSFRIAGGRSETQYF
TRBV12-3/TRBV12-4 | CASSLQAGVGQPQHF
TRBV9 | CASSVDGERGYGYTF
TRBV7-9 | CASSSLTSGVQETQYF
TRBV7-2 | CVSSLSVTGANGYTF
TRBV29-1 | CSVATFSGANVLTF
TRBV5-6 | CASSLDRYEQFF
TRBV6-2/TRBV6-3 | CASSNSRDIQYF
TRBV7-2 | CASRSTGSLSDTQYF
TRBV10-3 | CAIRPPDKNTGELFF
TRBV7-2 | CASSQDRSTNEKLFF
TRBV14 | CASSRDETAPPWAYNEQFF
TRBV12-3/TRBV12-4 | CASSKGQGLQETQYF
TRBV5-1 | CASSLRTVGANVLTF
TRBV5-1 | CASSAGRLQETQYF
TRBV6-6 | CASSYDGTGNTEAFF
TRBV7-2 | CASSVVTGSYTEAFF
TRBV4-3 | CASSQDFSGGANTGELFF
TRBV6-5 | CASSYSGVSTEAFF
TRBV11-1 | CASSLEERGQFF
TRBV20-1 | CSARSGQALNSPLHF
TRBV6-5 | CASSQNQPQHF
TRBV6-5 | CASSYILTRDEQFF
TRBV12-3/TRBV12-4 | CASSLVRAYQETQYF
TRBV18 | CASSPRSDQPQHF
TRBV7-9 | CASSSPIPNGAFF
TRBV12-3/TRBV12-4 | CASGGIGGRNIQYF
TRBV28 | CASTLGGAGQPQHF
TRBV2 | CASPIGQWNYGYTF
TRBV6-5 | CASSPTGGPEKLFF
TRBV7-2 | CASSLVGLSSYEQYF
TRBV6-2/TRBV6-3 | CASRQGTLNQPQHF
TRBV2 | CASDREGIRNTEAFF
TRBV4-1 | CASSQGRGRESSGYTF
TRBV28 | CASSEKRTTNEKLFF
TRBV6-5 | CASSRGVYSASYEQYF
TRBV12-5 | CASGLVSLRDTQYF
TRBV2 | CASSEPRTLSYDSPLHF
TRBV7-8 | CASIRARTVRYNEQFF
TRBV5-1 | CASSLDVGTYEQYF